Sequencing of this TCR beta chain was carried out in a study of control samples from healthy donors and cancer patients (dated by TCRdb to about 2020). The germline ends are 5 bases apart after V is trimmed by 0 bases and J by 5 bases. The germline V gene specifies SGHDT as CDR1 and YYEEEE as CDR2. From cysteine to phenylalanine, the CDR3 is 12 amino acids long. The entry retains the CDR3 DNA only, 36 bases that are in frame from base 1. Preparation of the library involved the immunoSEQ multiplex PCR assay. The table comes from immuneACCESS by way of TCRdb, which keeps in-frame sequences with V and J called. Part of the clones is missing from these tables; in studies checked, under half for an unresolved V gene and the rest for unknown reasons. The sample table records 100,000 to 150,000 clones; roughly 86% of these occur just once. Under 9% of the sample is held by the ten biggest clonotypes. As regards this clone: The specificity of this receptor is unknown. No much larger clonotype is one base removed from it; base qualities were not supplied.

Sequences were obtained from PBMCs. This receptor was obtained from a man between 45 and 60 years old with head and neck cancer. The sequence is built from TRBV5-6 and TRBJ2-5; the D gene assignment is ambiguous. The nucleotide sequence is TGTGCCAGCAGCTTGGGGCGCGAGACCCAGTACTTC. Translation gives CASSLGRETQYF.